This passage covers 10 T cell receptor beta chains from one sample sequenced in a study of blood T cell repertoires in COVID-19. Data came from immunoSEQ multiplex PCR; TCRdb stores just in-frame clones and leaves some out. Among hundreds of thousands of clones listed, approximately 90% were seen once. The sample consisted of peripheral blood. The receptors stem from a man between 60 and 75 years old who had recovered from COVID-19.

The CDR3 loop is CASSRRSSYNEQFF. The CDR3 bases are TGTGCCAGCAGCCGGAGGAGCTCCTACAATGAGCAGTTCTTC. This sequence joins TRBV3-1 (or the pseudogene TRBV3-2) and TRBJ2-1; TRBD2 might be the D (5 bases). This CDR3 region has 14 residues. Germline assignment: CDR1 LGHDT and CDR2 YNNKEL (reference sequence). V dropped 4 bases and J dropped 0 bases, with 7 bases sitting between them.

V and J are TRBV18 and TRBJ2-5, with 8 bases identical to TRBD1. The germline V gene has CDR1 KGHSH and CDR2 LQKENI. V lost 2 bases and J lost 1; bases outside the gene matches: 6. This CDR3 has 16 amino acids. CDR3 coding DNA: TGTGCCAGCTCACCAGGGTTTGGACAGGGCCAAGAGACCCAGTACTTC. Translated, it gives CASSPGFGQGQETQYF. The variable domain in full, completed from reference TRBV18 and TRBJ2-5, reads NAGVMQNPRHLVRRRGQEARLRCSPMKGHSHVYWYRQLPEEGLKFMVYLQKENIIDESGMPKERFSAEFPKEGPSILRIQQVVRGDSAAYFCASSPGFGQGQETQYFGPGTRLLVL.

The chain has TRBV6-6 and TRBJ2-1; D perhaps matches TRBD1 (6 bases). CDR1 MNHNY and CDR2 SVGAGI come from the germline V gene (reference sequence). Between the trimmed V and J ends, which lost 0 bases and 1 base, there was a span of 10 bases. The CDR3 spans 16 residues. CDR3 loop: CASSYSKGGSYNEQFF. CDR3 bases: TGTGCCAGCAGTTACTCGAAAGGGGGTTCCTACAATGAGCAGTTCTTC.

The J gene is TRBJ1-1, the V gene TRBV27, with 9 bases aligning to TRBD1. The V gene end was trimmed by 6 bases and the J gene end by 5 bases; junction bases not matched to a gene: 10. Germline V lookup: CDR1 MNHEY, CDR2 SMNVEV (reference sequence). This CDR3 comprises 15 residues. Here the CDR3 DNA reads TGTGCCAGCAGCCCCAGGGGACAGGGCAAGACTGAAGCTTTCTTT. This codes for CASSPRGQGKTEAFF.

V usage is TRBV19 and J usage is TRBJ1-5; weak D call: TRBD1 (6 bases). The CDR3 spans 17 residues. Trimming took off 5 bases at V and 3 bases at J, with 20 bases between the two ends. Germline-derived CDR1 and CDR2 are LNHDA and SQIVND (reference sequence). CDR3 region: CASSSRTGRGPNQPQHF. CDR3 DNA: TGTGCCAGTAGTTCCCGGACTGGGCGGGGGCCCAATCAGCCCCAGCATTTT.

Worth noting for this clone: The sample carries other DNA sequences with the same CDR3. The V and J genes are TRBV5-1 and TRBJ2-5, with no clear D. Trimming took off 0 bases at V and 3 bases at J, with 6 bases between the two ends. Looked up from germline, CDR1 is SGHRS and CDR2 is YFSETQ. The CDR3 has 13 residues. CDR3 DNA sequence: TGCGCCAGCAGCTTGGGGCAAGAAGAGACCCAGTACTTC. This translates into CASSLGQEETQYF.

The CDR3 loop is CASSSPLQVYEQYF. The CDR3 DNA is TGTGCCAGCAGTTCCCCCTTACAAGTCTACGAGCAGTACTTC. The rearrangement links TRBV28 to TRBJ2-7; D is unresolved. CDR1 MDHEN and CDR2 SYDVKM come from the germline V gene. There are 14 residues in the CDR3. Trimming took off 4 bases at V and 3 bases at J, with 13 bases between the two ends.

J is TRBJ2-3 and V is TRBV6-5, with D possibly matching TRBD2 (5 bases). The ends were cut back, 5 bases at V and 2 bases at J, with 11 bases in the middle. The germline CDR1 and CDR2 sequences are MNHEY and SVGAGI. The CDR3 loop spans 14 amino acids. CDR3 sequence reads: CASSQREITDTQYF. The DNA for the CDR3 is TGTGCCAGCAGTCAAAGGGAGATCACAGATACGCAGTATTTT.

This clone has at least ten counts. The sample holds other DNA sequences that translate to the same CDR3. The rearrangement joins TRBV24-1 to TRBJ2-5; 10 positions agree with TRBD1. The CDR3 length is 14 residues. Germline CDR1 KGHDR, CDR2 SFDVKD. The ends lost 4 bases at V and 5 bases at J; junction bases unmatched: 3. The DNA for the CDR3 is TGTGCCACCAGTGACTCGGACAGGGGGGAGACCCAGTACTTC. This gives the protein CATSDSDRGETQYF.

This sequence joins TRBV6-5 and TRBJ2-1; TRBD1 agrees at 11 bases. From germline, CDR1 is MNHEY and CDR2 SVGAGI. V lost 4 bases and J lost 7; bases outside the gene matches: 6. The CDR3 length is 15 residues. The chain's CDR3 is CASSSEGTGGNEQFF. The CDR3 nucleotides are TGTGCCAGCAGTTCAGAAGGGACAGGGGGGAATGAGCAGTTCTTC.